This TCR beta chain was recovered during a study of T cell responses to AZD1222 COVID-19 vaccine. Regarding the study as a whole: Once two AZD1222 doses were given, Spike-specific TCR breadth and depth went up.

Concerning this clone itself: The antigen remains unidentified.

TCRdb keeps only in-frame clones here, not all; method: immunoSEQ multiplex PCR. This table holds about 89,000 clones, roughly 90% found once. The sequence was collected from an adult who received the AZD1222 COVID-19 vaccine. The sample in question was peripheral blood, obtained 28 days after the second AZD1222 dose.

CDR3 in DNA: TGCGCCAGCAGCACGATATCGGGAAACACCATATATTTT. Protein: CASSTISGNTIYF. The chain couples TRBV4-1 to TRBJ1-3; D remains unclear. This CDR3 spans 13 amino acids. With 5 bases removed from V and 4 bases from J, the gap between germline ends came to 9 bases. CDR1 is MGHRA, CDR2 YSYEKL, per germline.